Following are 18 T cell receptor beta chains from one sample sequenced in a study of Graves' ophthalmopathy and Graves' hyperthyroidism. Amplification from RNA transcripts yielded the TCR beta CDR3 regions. RT-PCR in the first round used HTBI primers; a second-round multiplex PCR followed. Each CDR3 protein is one row after TCRdb ran MiXCR on the multiplex PCR reads. Seen here are fewer than 650,000 distinct CDR3 sequences, over 20% observed once, and the top ten hold around 6.5%. The specimen was peripheral blood. All receptors come from a young woman with stable Graves' hyperthyroidism. Some clones in this sample may be carry-over from other donors' samples.

There are many counts of this clonotype. V is TRBV10-3 and J is TRBJ2-7; D possibly corresponds to TRBD2 (5 bases). Per the germline V gene, CDR1 is ENHRY and CDR2 is SYGVKD. The V end was cut by 3 bases, the J end by 6 bases, with 15 bases between. The CDR3 extends over 14 amino acids. CDR3 sequence reads: CAISEIKLAGEQYF. The CDR3 DNA is TGTGCCATCAGTGAAATTAAGCTAGCTGGCGAGCAGTACTTC.

This clonotype was recorded at least ten times. This rearrangement joins TRBV7-9 to TRBJ1-1; no clear D. Trimming left V 8 bases short and J 5 bases short, with 9 bases between. The length of the CDR3 is 11 residues. Germline V gene data show CDR1 as SEHNR and CDR2 as FQNEAQ (reference sequence). CDR3 protein: CASDGNTEAFF. CDR3 sequence (DNA): TGTGCCAGCGATGGGAATACTGAAGCTTTCTTT.

The chain links TRBV7-9 to TRBJ2-7; TRBD1 aligns across 7 bases. V gave up 3 bases and J gave up 3 bases; unmatched junction bases: 8. Germline CDR1 reads SEHNR; CDR2 reads FQNEAQ (reference sequence). This CDR3 is 15 amino acids long. This chain's CDR3 is CASSLGQTAIYEQYF. The CDR3 region has the DNA TGTGCCAGCAGCTTGGGACAGACAGCAATCTACGAGCAGTACTTC.

This clonotype was seen a handful of times. This chain connects TRBV3-1 to TRBJ1-3, with 7 bases identical to TRBD1. The CDR3 runs to 15 residues. Germline CDR1 is LGHDT and CDR2 is YNNKEL (reference sequence). V shed 8 bases, J shed 0 bases, and the junction held 7 bases outside the gene matches. CDR3 bases: TGTGCCAGCGGCCGGGACAGTATCTCTGGAAACACCATATATTTT. Its translation: CASGRDSISGNTIYF.

In its sample, this clonotype was seen many times. The chain joins TRBV28 to TRBJ1-2; D perhaps matches TRBD1 (6 bases). The ends were cut back, 6 bases at V and 5 bases at J, with 13 bases in the middle. The CDR3 is 13 amino acids. Germline lookup yields CDR1 MDHEN and CDR2 SYDVKM. DNA of the CDR3: TGTGCCAGCAGCAACACCCAGGGGTATGGCTACACCTTC. Protein product: CASSNTQGYGYTF.

This clonotype showed up many times. The chain uses TRBV28 and TRBJ2-7, with TRBD1 matching over 9 bases. V shed 2 bases and J 3 bases; nucleotides not matched to a gene: 2. The CDR3 has 14 amino acids. Germline CDR1 reads MDHEN; CDR2 reads SYDVKM. The CDR3 DNA is TGTGCCAGCAGTTTAGGGACAGGGCGCTACGAGCAGTACTTC. Its protein product is CASSLGTGRYEQYF.

The chain joins TRBV6-2 or TRBV6-3 to TRBJ1-1; a weak D match, TRBD1 (5 bases). V gave up 7 bases and J gave up 1 base, with 10 bases separating them. CDR3 length: 13 residues. Germline V gene data show CDR1 as MNHEY and CDR2 as SVGEGT. The DNA for the CDR3 is TGTGCCAGCAAAGACGGGGGGAACACTGAAGCTTTCTTT. Residues: CASKDGGNTEAFF.

This clonotype was picked up a small number of times. V is TRBV6-1 and J is TRBJ1-3, with D hard to call. This CDR3 has 13 amino acids. Trimming took off 5 bases at V and 2 bases at J, with 7 bases between the two ends. The germline CDR1 and CDR2 sequences are MNHNS and SASEGT. In DNA form, the CDR3 reads TGTGCCAGCAGTAGAGACCCTGGAAACACCATATATTTT. Translating it yields CASSRDPGNTIYF.

The sample holds a few counts of this clonotype. This may be a read error, as it is one base from a much larger clone. CDR3 protein: CAGSPRESGTQYF. CDR3 DNA sequence: TGTGCCGGCAGCCCCCGGGAGAGCGGGACCCAGTACTTC. This rearrangement joins TRBV2 to TRBJ2-5, with D maybe TRBD2 (6 bases). This CDR3 is built from 13 residues. Per germline, CDR1 SNHLY and CDR2 FYNNEI.

This clonotype was detected many times. The chain links TRBV20-1 to TRBJ1-5; 7 bases agree with TRBD1. The J segment lost 2 bases and the V segment lost 6 bases, leaving 10 bases of the junction unmatched. This CDR3 is built from 15 residues. The germline V gene encodes CDR1 DFQATT and CDR2 SNEGSKA (reference sequence). CDR3 region: CSATTGLRGNQPQHF. The DNA of the CDR3 is TGCAGTGCCACGACAGGGCTTCGAGGCAATCAGCCCCAGCATTTT.

This clonotype occurred many times. CDR3 DNA: TGTGCCAGCAGCGTAGGGTTTGGGGAAGAGACCCAGTACTTC. Protein product: CASSVGFGEETQYF. V gene TRBV9 combines with J gene TRBJ2-5; D not resolved. V was shortened by 0 bases and J by 3 bases, with 9 bases between the two germline ends. The CDR3 sequence is 14 residues long. The germline CDR1 and CDR2 sequences are SGDLS and YYNGEE.

This clonotype appeared many times. The rearrangement joins TRBV20-1 to TRBJ2-5, with a weak D call TRBD1 (6 bases). CDR1 and CDR2 (germline): DFQATT, SNEGSKA (reference sequence). The CDR3 runs to 11 residues. The CDR3 bases are TGCAGCGGGACATCTCAAGAGACCCAGTACTTC. Its protein is CSGTSQETQYF.

Concerning this clonotype itself: A much larger clone differs from this one at a single base, so this may be a read error. The chain joins TRBV3-1 to TRBJ1-5; D is uncertain. The CDR3 loop spans 13 amino acids. Germline V CDR1 and CDR2: LGHDT, YNNKEL (reference sequence). CDR3 nucleotides: TGTGCCAGCAGCCAAGGGGGTGCTCAGTCCCAGCATTTT. Protein: CASSQGGAQSQHF.

The chain has TRBV5-1 and TRBJ1-1; 9 positions agree with TRBD1. Germline lookup yields CDR1 SGHRS and CDR2 YFSETQ. Trimming cost V 4 bases and J 3 bases; bases outside gene matches: 13. The CDR3 runs 17 residues. The CDR3 region has the DNA TGCGCCAGCAGCAAGATAACAGGGGGCTGGACGGACACTGAAGCTTTCTTT. This encodes CASSKITGGWTDTEAFF.

The J gene is TRBJ1-2, the V gene TRBV3-1; 9 bases are a match to TRBD1. The CDR3 sequence is 16 residues long. Germline loops: CDR1 LGHDT, CDR2 YNNKEL (reference sequence). V was clipped by 0 bases and J by 4 bases; unmatched bases: 6. The CDR3 loop is CASSQDRGTGTYGYTF. DNA of the CDR3: TGTGCCAGCAGCCAAGATCGTGGGACAGGGACCTATGGCTACACCTTC.

The chain combines TRBV6-2 or TRBV6-3 with TRBJ2-6; TRBD1 agrees at 9 bases. After removal of 5 bases from V and 1 base from J, the junction contained 12 bases not matched to a gene. Germline loops: CDR1 MNHEY, CDR2 SVGEGT. This CDR3 is 19 amino acids long. CDR3 nucleotide sequence: TGTGCCAGCAGTCCAAAAGCGGGACAGGGTTCTTCTGGGGCCAACGTCCTGACTTTC. Encoded protein: CASSPKAGQGSSGANVLTF.

V is TRBV5-1 and J is TRBJ2-2; 9 nucleotides line up with TRBD2. Per germline, CDR1 SGHRS and CDR2 YFSETQ. CDR3 length: 15 residues. The J segment lost 2 bases and the V segment lost 5 bases, leaving 4 bases of the junction unmatched. CDR3 in DNA: TGCGCCAGCAGGACTAGCGGACTTAACACCGGGGAGCTGTTTTTT. Its protein product is CASRTSGLNTGELFF.

This chain joins TRBV27 and TRBJ1-6, with D unclear. CDR1 is MNHEY, CDR2 SMNVEV, per germline (reference sequence). This CDR3 comprises 14 residues. Trimming stripped 6 bases from V and 2 bases from J, with 8 bases between. Written as DNA, the CDR3 is TGTGCCAGCAGATTTGGACCCTATAATTCACCCCTCCACTTT. This gives the protein CASRFGPYNSPLHF.